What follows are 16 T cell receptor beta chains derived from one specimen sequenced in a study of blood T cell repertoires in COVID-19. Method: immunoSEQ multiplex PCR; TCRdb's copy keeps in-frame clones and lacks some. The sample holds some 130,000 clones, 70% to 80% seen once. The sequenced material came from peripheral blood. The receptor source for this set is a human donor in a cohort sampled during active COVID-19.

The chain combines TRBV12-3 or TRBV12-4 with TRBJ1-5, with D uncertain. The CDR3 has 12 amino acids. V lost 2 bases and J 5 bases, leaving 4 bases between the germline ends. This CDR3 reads CASSLRDQPQHF. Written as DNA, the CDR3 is TGTGCCAGCAGTTTACGCGATCAGCCCCAGCATTTT.

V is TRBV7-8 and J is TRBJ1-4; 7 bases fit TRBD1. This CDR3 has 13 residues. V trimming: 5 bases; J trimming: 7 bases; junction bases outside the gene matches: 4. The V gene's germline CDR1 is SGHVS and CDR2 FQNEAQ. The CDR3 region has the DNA TGTGCCAGCAGCATCGACAGGGCTGAAAAACTGTTTTTT. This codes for CASSIDRAEKLFF.

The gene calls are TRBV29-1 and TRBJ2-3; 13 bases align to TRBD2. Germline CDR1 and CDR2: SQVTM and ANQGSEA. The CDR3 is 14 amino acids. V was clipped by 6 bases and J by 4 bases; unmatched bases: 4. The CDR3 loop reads CSVTSGGASDTQYF. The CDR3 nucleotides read TGCAGCGTAACTAGCGGGGGGGCGTCAGATACGCAGTATTTT.

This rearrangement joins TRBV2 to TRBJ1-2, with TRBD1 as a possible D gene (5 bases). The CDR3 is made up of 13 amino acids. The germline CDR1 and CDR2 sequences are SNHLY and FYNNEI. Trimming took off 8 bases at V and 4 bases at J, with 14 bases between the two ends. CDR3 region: CASCDSLPYGYTF. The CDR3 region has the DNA TGTGCCAGCTGCGACAGCCTCCCCTATGGCTACACCTTC.

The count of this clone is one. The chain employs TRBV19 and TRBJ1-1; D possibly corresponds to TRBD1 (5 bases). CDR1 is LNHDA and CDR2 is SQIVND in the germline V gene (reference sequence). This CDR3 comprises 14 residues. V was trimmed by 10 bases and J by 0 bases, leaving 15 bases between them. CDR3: CATRGGTLNTEAFF. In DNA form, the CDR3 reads TGTGCCACCCGGGGTGGGACTCTGAACACTGAAGCTTTCTTT.

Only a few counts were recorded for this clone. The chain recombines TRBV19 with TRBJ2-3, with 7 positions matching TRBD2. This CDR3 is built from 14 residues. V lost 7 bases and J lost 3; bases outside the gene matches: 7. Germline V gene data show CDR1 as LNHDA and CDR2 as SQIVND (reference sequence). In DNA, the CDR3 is TGTGCCAGTAACGAGGTAGCGGGTACAGATACGCAGTATTTT. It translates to CASNEVAGTDTQYF.

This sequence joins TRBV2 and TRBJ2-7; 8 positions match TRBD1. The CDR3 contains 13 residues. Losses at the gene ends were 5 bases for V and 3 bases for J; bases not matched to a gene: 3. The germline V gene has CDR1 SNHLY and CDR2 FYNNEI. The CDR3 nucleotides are TGTGCCAGCAGTCGAGGACAGGGCTACGAGCAGTACTTC. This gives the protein CASSRGQGYEQYF. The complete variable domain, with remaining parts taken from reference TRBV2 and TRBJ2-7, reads EPEVTQTPSHQVTQMGQEVILRCVPISNHLYFYWYRQILGQKVEFLVSFYNNEISEKSEIFDDQFSVERPDGSNFTLKIRSTKLEDSAMYFCASSRGQGYEQYFGPGTRLTVT.

For the CDR3, the DNA is TGTGCTAGTGGTTTGGAGGGAGATCAGCCCCAGCATTTT. Encoded protein: CASGLEGDQPQHF. The chain employs TRBV12-5 and TRBJ1-5, with D unresolved. V was pared by 1 base and J by 5 bases, with 6 bases between. There are 13 residues in the CDR3. CDR1 is LGHNT and CDR2 is FRNRAP in the germline V gene.

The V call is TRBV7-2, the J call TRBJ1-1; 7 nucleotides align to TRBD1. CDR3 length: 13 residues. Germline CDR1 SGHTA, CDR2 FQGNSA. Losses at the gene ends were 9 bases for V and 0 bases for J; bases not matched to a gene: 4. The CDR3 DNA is TGTGCCAGTCGGGACAGCCTGAACACTGAAGCTTTCTTT. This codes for CASRDSLNTEAFF.

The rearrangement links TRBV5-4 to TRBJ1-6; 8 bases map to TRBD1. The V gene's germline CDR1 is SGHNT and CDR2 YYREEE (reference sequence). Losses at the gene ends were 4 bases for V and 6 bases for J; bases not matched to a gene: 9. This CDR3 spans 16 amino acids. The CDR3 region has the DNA TGTGCCAGCAGCCCAAGACAGGGGTCCCTTAATTCACCCCTCCACTTT. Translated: CASSPRQGSLNSPLHF. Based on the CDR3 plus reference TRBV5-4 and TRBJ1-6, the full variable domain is ETGVTQSPTHLIKTRGQQVTLRCSSQSGHNTVSWYQQALGQGPQFIFQYYREEENGRGNFPPRFSGLQFPNYSSELNVNALELDDSALYLCASSPRQGSLNSPLHFGNGTRLTVT.

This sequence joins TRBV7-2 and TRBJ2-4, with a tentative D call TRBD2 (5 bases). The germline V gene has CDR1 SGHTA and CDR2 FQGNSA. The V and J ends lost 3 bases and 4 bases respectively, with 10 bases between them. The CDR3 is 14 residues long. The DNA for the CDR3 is TGTGCCAGCAGCTTTCTTCGGGGTAAAAACATTCAGTACTTC. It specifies CASSFLRGKNIQYF.

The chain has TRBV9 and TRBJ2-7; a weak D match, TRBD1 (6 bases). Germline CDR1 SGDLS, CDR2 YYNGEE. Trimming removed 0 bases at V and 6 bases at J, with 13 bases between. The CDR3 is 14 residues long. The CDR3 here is CASSVGLGGAEQYF. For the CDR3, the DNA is TGTGCCAGCAGCGTAGGATTAGGGGGTGCCGAGCAGTACTTC.

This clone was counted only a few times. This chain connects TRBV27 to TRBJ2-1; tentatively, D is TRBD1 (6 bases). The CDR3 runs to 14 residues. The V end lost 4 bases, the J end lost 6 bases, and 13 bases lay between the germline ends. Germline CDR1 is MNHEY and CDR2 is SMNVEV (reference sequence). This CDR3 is CASSWRAGANEQFF. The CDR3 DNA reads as TGTGCCAGCAGTTGGCGTGCAGGGGCCAATGAGCAGTTCTTC.

CDR3 residues: CASSCRDREGYTF. CDR3 bases: TGTGCCAGCAGCTGTCGGGACAGGGAAGGCTACACCTTC. The chain has TRBV3-1 (or the pseudogene TRBV3-2) and TRBJ1-2; 9 bases align to TRBD1. V shed 5 bases, J shed 8 bases, and the junction held 6 bases outside the gene matches. CDR1 and CDR2 from the germline V gene are LGHDT and YNNKEL (reference sequence). The length of the CDR3 is 13 residues.

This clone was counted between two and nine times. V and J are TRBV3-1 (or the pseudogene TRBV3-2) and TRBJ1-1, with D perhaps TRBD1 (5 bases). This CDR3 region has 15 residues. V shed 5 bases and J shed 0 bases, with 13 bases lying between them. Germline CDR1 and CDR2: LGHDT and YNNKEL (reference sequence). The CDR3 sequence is CASSSAEGMNTEAFF. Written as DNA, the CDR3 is TGTGCCAGCAGCTCAGCGGAGGGGATGAACACTGAAGCTTTCTTT.

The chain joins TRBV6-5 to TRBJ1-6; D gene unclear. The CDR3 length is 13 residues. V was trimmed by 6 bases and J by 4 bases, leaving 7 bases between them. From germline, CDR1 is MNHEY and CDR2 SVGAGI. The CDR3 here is CASSREYNSPLHF. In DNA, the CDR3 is TGTGCCAGCAGCCGGGAGTATAATTCACCCCTCCACTTT.